Below are 30 T cell receptor beta chains sequenced from a single sample in a study of neoadjuvant anti-PD-1 for oral cavity cancer. The assay was immunoSEQ multiplex PCR, and TCRdb's table has in-frame clones only and misses some. In the table there are around 5,000 clones, more than 45% of which are singletons. The sequencing used tumor tissue, collected before nivolumab (anti-PD-1) treatment. These receptors all come from a person aged 35-80 years with oral cavity squamous cell carcinoma.

J is TRBJ1-6 and V is TRBV6-1; D is unresolved. Germline values: CDR1 MNHNS, CDR2 SASEGT. The CDR3 consists of 14 residues. V lost 5 bases to trimming and J lost 2 bases, with 7 bases between them. CDR3 loop: CASSTGPYNSPLHF. DNA of the CDR3: TGTGCCAGCAGTACCGGGCCCTATAATTCACCCCTCCACTTT.

This chain links TRBV2 with TRBJ1-5; the D gene is possibly TRBD1 (5 bases). Germline loops: CDR1 SNHLY, CDR2 FYNNEI. The V end lost 3 bases, the J end lost 1 base, and 10 bases lay between the germline ends. The CDR3 is made up of 15 amino acids. This CDR3 is CASSEPAGSNQPQHF. CDR3 in DNA: TGTGCCAGCAGTGAGCCCGCAGGGAGCAATCAGCCCCAGCATTTT. Filled out from reference TRBV2 and TRBJ1-5, the complete variable domain reads EPEVTQTPSHQVTQMGQEVILRCVPISNHLYFYWYRQILGQKVEFLVSFYNNEISEKSEIFDDQFSVERPDGSNFTLKIRSTKLEDSAMYFCASSEPAGSNQPQHFGDGTRLSIL.

The CDR3 spells CASSYSGLNIQYF. In nucleotides, the CDR3 is TGTGCCAGCAGTTATTCGGGACTTAACATTCAGTACTTC. The chain uses TRBV6-5 and TRBJ2-4, with D possibly matching TRBD2 (6 bases). The CDR3 loop spans 13 amino acids. Germline V CDR1 and CDR2: MNHEY, SVGAGI. V was clipped by 3 bases and J by 7 bases, with 10 bases between them.

This clone was observed a few times. The chain carries TRBV12-5 and TRBJ2-1, with D possibly TRBD1 on 9 matching bases. V lost 9 bases, J lost 4 bases, and 16 bases lay in between. The CDR3 is 14 residues long. Germline V gives CDR1 LGHNT, CDR2 FRNRAP. In nucleotides, the CDR3 is TGTGCTAGCGTAGCGGGACAGGGTTACAATGAGCAGTTCTTC. Residues: CASVAGQGYNEQFF.

The chain links TRBV9 to TRBJ1-4; D remains ambiguous. Trimming shortened V by 4 bases and J by 0 bases, and 7 bases separated the two germline ends. Per the germline V gene, CDR1 is SGDLS and CDR2 is YYNGEE. The CDR3 length is 14 residues. CDR3 coding DNA: TGTGCCAGCAGCCCTGCGACAACTAATGAAAAACTGTTTTTT. Encoded protein: CASSPATTNEKLFF.

DNA for the CDR3: TGTGCCAGCAGTCCGGGAGGGGCCGTCGGCGAGCAGTACTTC. Translating it yields CASSPGGAVGEQYF. J is TRBJ2-7 and V is TRBV6-1, with 8 bases matching TRBD2. This CDR3 has 14 amino acids. J was trimmed by 6 bases and V by 5 bases; bases with no gene match: 9. The germline V gene encodes CDR1 MNHNS and CDR2 SASEGT.

The V call is TRBV5-6, the J call TRBJ1-5; D uncertain. Deletions cut 0 bases from V and 4 bases from J, with 8 bases between. The CDR3 has 14 amino acids. The V gene's germline CDR1 is SGHDT and CDR2 YYEEEE. CDR3 loop: CASSLAHGNQPQHF. CDR3 sequence (DNA): TGTGCCAGCAGCTTGGCCCACGGGAATCAGCCCCAGCATTTT.

The chain carries TRBV5-1 and TRBJ1-4; 12 bases map to TRBD1. The CDR3 is made up of 15 amino acids. V trimming: 0 bases; J trimming: 8 bases; junction bases outside the gene matches: 2. From germline, CDR1 is SGHRS and CDR2 YFSETQ. CDR3: CASSLGGTGGEKLFF. In DNA form, the CDR3 reads TGCGCCAGCAGCTTGGGAGGGACAGGGGGCGAAAAACTGTTTTTT.

This clone has more than one count but fewer than ten. The chain combines TRBV19 with TRBJ1-1; D is possibly TRBD1 (5 bases). Germline V lookup: CDR1 LNHDA, CDR2 SQIVND (reference sequence). CDR3 length: 13 amino acids. Trimming took 4 bases from V and 4 from J, leaving 10 bases between them. CDR3 region: CASSTVQGTEAFF. DNA for the CDR3: TGTGCCAGTAGTACGGTGCAGGGCACTGAAGCTTTCTTT.

The chain links TRBV5-1 to TRBJ1-2; D not resolved. The V end was cut by 2 bases, the J end by 7 bases, with 12 bases between. This CDR3 is 13 amino acids long. Germline V gives CDR1 SGHRS, CDR2 YFSETQ. The CDR3 DNA is TGCGCCAGCAGCTTTTGGTACCCCCTTGGCTACACCTTC. Translated, it gives CASSFWYPLGYTF.

The J gene is TRBJ1-4, the V gene TRBV25-1; 10 positions match TRBD1. V gave up 6 bases and J gave up 7 bases; unmatched junction bases: 8. The CDR3 contains 15 residues. The germline V gene encodes CDR1 MGHDK and CDR2 SYGVNS. CDR3 sequence reads: CASRGRDRGGEKLFF. DNA for the CDR3: TGTGCCAGCAGAGGTAGGGACAGGGGTGGTGAAAAACTGTTTTTT.

The chain carries TRBV5-1 and TRBJ1-1; D is unresolved. The CDR3 is made up of 12 amino acids. V was pared by 2 bases and J by 2 bases, with 4 bases between. Germline CDR1 SGHRS, CDR2 YFSETQ. CDR3 sequence reads: CASSFQNTEAFF. DNA for the CDR3: TGCGCCAGCAGCTTCCAAAACACTGAAGCTTTCTTT.

This clone has more than one count but fewer than ten. This rearrangement joins TRBV6-5 to TRBJ1-1, with D perhaps matching TRBD1 (5 bases). With 4 bases removed from V and 6 bases from J, the gap between germline ends came to 12 bases. Germline V gene sequence: CDR1 MNHEY, CDR2 SVGAGI. The CDR3 has 13 residues. The CDR3: CASSFPGYAEAFF. In DNA form, the CDR3 reads TGTGCCAGCAGTTTCCCAGGGTACGCTGAAGCTTTCTTT.

CDR3 bases: TGTGCCAGCAGCTCACAGTCGGGACTAGCGGTGAATGAGCAGTTCTTC. It yields the protein CASSSQSGLAVNEQFF. This chain uses TRBV7-2 with TRBJ2-1; 11 nucleotides match TRBD2. This CDR3 spans 16 amino acids. Per germline, CDR1 SGHTA and CDR2 FQGNSA. The J segment lost 7 bases and the V segment lost 4 bases, leaving 9 bases of the junction unmatched. Full variable domain (remainder filled in from reference TRBV7-2 and TRBJ2-1): GAGVSQSPSNKVTEKGKDVELRCDPISGHTALYWYRQSLGQGLEFLIYFQGNSAPDKSGLPSDRFSAERTGGSVSTLTIQRTQQEDSAVYLCASSSQSGLAVNEQFFGPGTRLTVL.

The chain links TRBV10-3 to TRBJ2-7, with 12 nucleotides matching TRBD2. The ends lost 10 bases at V and 3 bases at J; junction bases unmatched: 4. Germline lookup yields CDR1 ENHRY and CDR2 SYGVKD. The CDR3 is 13 amino acids. The CDR3 region is CASLLAGGYEQYF. CDR3 DNA: TGTGCCAGCTTACTAGCGGGGGGCTACGAGCAGTACTTC.

The genes are TRBV6-1 and TRBJ1-2; D remains ambiguous. Trimming shortened V by 0 bases and J by 2 bases, and 4 bases separated the two germline ends. The V gene's germline CDR1 is MNHNS and CDR2 SASEGT. The CDR3 extends over 13 amino acids. CDR3 sequence reads: CASSEAANYGYTF. The CDR3 DNA follows: TGTGCCAGCAGTGAAGCGGCCAACTATGGCTACACCTTC.

This rearrangement joins TRBV6-5 to TRBJ1-6; possibly TRBD1 for D (5 bases). Trimming left V 6 bases short and J 7 bases short, with 10 bases between. CDR1 is MNHEY and CDR2 is SVGAGI in the germline V gene. The CDR3 loop spans 13 amino acids. The CDR3 loop reads CASSLGHNSPLHF. The CDR3 bases are TGTGCCAGCAGCCTAGGACACAATTCACCCCTCCACTTT.

The rearrangement uses TRBV5-1 and TRBJ2-7; D might be TRBD1 (6 bases). Germline V CDR1 and CDR2: SGHRS, YFSETQ. The CDR3 covers 16 residues. V was trimmed by 0 bases and J by 3 bases, leaving 16 bases between them. The CDR3 coding sequence is TGCGCCAGCAGCTTGGGGGGTTCGACAGGATACTACGAGCAGTACTTC. Translating gives CASSLGGSTGYYEQYF.

The chain carries TRBV30 and TRBJ1-3; D is unclear. The CDR3 runs 13 residues. Germline-derived CDR1 and CDR2 are GTSNPN and SVGIG (reference sequence). Trimming stripped 2 bases from V and 0 bases from J, with 5 bases between. The CDR3 is CAWSSLSGNTIYF. CDR3 nucleotides: TGTGCCTGGAGTTCCCTCTCTGGAAACACCATATATTTT.

This chain links TRBV7-3 with TRBJ1-2, with 10 bases fitting TRBD1. Losses at the gene ends were 5 bases for V and 2 bases for J; bases not matched to a gene: 5. This CDR3 comprises 15 residues. Germline CDR1 is SGHTA and CDR2 is FQGTGA. CDR3 sequence: CASSRGQGVNYGYTF. The CDR3 bases are TGTGCCAGCAGCCGCGGACAGGGGGTAAACTATGGCTACACCTTC.

V is TRBV9 and J is TRBJ2-6, with D unclear. The CDR3 extends over 17 amino acids. Germline CDR1 SGDLS, CDR2 YYNGEE. Trimming pared 0 bases from V and 1 base from J, leaving 11 bases between. The CDR3 nucleotides read TGTGCCAGCAGCGTAGGGGTAGGGTATTCTGGGGCCAACGTCCTGACTTTC. It encodes CASSVGVGYSGANVLTF.

This rearrangement joins TRBV6-1 to TRBJ1-5; the D is unclear. CDR3 length equals 13 residues. The V gene's germline CDR1 is MNHNS and CDR2 SASEGT. The germline V and J ends were trimmed by 2 bases and 10 bases, with 12 bases remaining between them. CDR3 coding DNA: TGTGCCAGCAGTGAAATCCGGAAAGACCCCCAGCATTTT. Translating it yields CASSEIRKDPQHF.

The V call is TRBV5-1, the J call TRBJ2-7, with a tentative D call TRBD2 (6 bases). The V gene lost 4 bases and the J gene lost 0 bases, with 8 bases spanning the gap. From germline, CDR1 is SGHRS and CDR2 YFSETQ. CDR3 size: 13 residues. The CDR3 bases are TGCGCCAGCAGCCCCGGGAGCTCCTACGAGCAGTACTTC. It translates to CASSPGSSYEQYF.

This clone was recorded once. Other DNA sequences in this sample translate to the same CDR3. This chain connects TRBV6-5 to TRBJ1-2; D might be TRBD1 (6 bases). Germline V gene data show CDR1 as MNHEY and CDR2 as SVGAGI. Trimming cost V 9 bases and J 7 bases, with 21 bases left between them. There are 14 residues in the CDR3. Here the CDR3 reads CASSQGGGFLGYTF. CDR3 DNA: TGTGCCAGTAGCCAGGGAGGGGGTTTTCTTGGCTACACCTTC.

The rearrangement links TRBV7-6 to TRBJ1-1, with D maybe TRBD1 (6 bases). The length of the CDR3 is 14 residues. V lost 5 bases to trimming and J lost 1 base, with 11 bases between them. The V gene's germline CDR1 is SGHVS and CDR2 FNYEAQ. CDR3 region: CASSLQGTNTEAFF. The CDR3 region has the DNA TGTGCCAGCAGCCTACAGGGCACGAACACTGAAGCTTTCTTT. Full variable domain (rest looked up from reference TRBV7-6 and TRBJ1-1): GAGVSQSPRYKVTKRGQDVALRCDPISGHVSLYWYRQALGQGPEFLTYFNYEAQQDKSGLPNDRFSAERPEGSISTLTIQRTEQRDSAMYRCASSLQGTNTEAFFGQGTRLTVV.

A few counts support this clone. V and J are TRBV7-9 and TRBJ2-5; no definite D call. The V gene's germline CDR1 is SEHNR and CDR2 FQNEAQ (reference sequence). The length of the CDR3 is 14 residues. V dropped 3 bases and J dropped 0 bases, with 8 bases sitting between them. The CDR3 DNA is TGTGCCAGCAGCTTCATCTTAGACCAAGAGACCCAGTACTTC. It codes for CASSFILDQETQYF.

Sample share makes this clone hyperexpanded. The chain is built from TRBV5-1 and TRBJ1-2; perhaps TRBD1 as D (5 bases). The CDR3 loop spans 14 amino acids. Deletions cut 1 base from V and 6 bases from J, with 13 bases between. Germline V gene lookup returns CDR1 SGHRS and CDR2 YFSETQ. CDR3 in DNA: TGCGCCAGCAGCTTGCGTTCGGGGGTTAATGGCTACACCTTC. Translating it yields CASSLRSGVNGYTF.

The rearrangement joins TRBV28 to TRBJ1-4; no definite D call. Trimming took 6 bases from V and 8 from J, leaving 10 bases between them. CDR3 length equals 12 residues. Germline CDR1 and CDR2: MDHEN and SYDVKM. The CDR3, as DNA: TGTGCCAGCAGGCCCGGTGGGGAAAAACTGTTTTTT. This codes for CASRPGGEKLFF.

The chain links TRBV7-9 to TRBJ1-6, with 9 bases identical to TRBD1. The ends lost 4 bases at V and 7 bases at J; junction bases unmatched: 2. This CDR3 is built from 14 residues. CDR1 SEHNR and CDR2 FQNEAQ come from the germline V gene (reference sequence). CDR3 sequence (DNA): TGTGCCAGCAGCTGGGACAGGGACAATTCACCCCTCCACTTT. Its translation: CASSWDRDNSPLHF.

V usage is TRBV5-1 and J usage is TRBJ1-2, with D uncertain. Germline V gene sequence: CDR1 SGHRS, CDR2 YFSETQ. The CDR3 consists of 13 residues. With 0 bases removed from V and 7 bases from J, the gap between germline ends came to 10 bases. CDR3 region: CASSLGGGSGYTF. The CDR3 coding sequence is TGCGCCAGCAGCTTGGGCGGTGGGTCTGGCTACACCTTC.